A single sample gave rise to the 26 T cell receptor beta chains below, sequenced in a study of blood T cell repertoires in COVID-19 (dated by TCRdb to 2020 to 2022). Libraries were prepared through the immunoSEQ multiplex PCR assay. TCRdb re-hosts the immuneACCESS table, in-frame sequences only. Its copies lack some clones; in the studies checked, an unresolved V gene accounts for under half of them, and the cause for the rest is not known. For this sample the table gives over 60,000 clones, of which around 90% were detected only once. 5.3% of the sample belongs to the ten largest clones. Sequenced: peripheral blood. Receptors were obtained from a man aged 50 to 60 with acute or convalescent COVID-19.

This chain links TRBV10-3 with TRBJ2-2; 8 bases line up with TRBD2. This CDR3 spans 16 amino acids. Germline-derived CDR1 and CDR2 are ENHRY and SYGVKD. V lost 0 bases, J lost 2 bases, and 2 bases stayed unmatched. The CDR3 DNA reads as TGTGCCATCAGTGAGTCGAGCGGGAGTAACACCGGGGAGCTGTTTTTT. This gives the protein CAISESSGSNTGELFF.

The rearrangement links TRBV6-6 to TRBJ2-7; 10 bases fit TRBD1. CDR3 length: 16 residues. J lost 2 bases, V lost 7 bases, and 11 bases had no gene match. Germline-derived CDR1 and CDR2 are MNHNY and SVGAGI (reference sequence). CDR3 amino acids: CASIRSIGTGAYEQYF. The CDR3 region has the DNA TGTGCCAGCATTAGGAGTATTGGGACAGGGGCCTACGAGCAGTACTTC.

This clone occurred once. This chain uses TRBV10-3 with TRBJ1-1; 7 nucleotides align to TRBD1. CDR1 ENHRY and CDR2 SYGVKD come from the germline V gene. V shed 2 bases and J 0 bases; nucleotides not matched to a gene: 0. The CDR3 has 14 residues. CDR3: CAISETGVNTEAFF. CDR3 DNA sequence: TGTGCCATCAGTGAGACAGGGGTGAACACTGAAGCTTTCTTT.

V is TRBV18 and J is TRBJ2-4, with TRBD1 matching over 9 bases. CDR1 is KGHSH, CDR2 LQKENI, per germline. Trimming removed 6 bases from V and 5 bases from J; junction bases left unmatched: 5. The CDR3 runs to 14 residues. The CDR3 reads CASSPTGGQNIQYF. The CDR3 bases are TGTGCCAGCTCGCCCACAGGGGGCCAAAACATTCAGTACTTC. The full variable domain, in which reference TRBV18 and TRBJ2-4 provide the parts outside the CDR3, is NAGVMQNPRHLVRRRGQEARLRCSPMKGHSHVYWYRQLPEEGLKFMVYLQKENIIDESGMPKERFSAEFPKEGPSILRIQQVVRGDSAAYFCASSPTGGQNIQYFGAGTRLSVL.

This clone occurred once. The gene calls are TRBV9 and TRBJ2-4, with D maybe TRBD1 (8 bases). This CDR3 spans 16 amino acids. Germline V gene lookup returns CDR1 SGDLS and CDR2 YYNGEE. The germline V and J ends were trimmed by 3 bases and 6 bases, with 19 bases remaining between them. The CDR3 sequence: CASSGSGTGLTNIQYF. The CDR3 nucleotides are TGTGCCAGCAGCGGAAGCGGGACAGGCCTCACAAACATTCAGTACTTC.

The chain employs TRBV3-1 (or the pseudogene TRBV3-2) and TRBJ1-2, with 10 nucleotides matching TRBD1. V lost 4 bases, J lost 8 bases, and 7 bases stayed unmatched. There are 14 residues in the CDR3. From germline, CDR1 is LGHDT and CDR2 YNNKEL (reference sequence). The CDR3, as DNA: TGTGCCAGCAGCCTGAGACAGGGGGCTTCCGGCTACACCTTC. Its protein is CASSLRQGASGYTF.

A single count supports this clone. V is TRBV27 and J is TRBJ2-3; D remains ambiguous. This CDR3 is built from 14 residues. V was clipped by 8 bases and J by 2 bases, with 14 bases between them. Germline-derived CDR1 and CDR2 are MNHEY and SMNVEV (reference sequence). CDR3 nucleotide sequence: TGTGCCAGCCGTCCAGGAACCTACACAGATACGCAGTATTTT. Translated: CASRPGTYTDTQYF.

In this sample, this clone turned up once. The CDR3 loop is CATFRGFGNQPQHF. The DNA for the CDR3 is TGTGCCACCTTTAGGGGTTTCGGCAATCAGCCCCAGCATTTT. This chain joins TRBV6-4 and TRBJ1-5; D perhaps matches TRBD1 (5 bases). The CDR3 is 14 amino acids. CDR1 and CDR2 (germline): MRHNA, SNTAGT. Deletions cut 10 bases from V and 2 bases from J, with 15 bases between.

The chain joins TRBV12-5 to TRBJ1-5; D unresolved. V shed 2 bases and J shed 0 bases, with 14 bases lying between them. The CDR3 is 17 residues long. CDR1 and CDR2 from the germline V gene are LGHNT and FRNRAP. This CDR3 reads CASGLNSNQYSNQPQHF. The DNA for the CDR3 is TGTGCTAGTGGTTTGAACAGCAACCAATATAGCAATCAGCCCCAGCATTTT.

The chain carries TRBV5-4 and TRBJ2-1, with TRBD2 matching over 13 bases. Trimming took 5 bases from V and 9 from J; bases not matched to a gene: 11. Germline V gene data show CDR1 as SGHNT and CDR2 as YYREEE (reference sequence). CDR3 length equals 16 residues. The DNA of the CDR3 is TGTGCCAGCAGGTTCACTAGCGGGAGGGCCGTTGGTGAGCAGTTCTTC. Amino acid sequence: CASRFTSGRAVGEQFF.

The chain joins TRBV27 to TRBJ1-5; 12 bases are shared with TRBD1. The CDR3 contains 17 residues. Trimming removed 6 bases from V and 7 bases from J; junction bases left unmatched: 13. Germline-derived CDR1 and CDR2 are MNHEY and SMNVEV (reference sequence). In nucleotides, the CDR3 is TGTGCCAGCAGGCCGGGACAGGGGGCGAGAGGGAAGCAGCCCCAGCATTTT. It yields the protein CASRPGQGARGKQPQHF.

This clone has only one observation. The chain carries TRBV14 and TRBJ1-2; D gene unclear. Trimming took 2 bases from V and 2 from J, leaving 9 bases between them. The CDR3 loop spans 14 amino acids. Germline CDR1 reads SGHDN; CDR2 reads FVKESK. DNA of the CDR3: TGTGCCAGCAGCCAATCTCGGGTGAACTATGGCTACACCTTC. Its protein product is CASSQSRVNYGYTF.

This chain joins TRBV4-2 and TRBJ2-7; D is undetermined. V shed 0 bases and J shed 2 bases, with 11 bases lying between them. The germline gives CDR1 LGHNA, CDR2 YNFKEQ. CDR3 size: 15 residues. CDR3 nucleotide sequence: TGTGCCAGCAGCCAAGAAATGCTAGACCCCTACGAGCAGTACTTC. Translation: CASSQEMLDPYEQYF.

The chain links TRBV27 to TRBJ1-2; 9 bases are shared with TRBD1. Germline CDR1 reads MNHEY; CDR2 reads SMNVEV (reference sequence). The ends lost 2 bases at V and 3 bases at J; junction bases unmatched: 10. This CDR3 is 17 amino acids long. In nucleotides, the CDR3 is TGTGCCAGCAGTTTACTCCAAGGGACAGGGCTGGACTATGGCTACACCTTC. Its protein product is CASSLLQGTGLDYGYTF.

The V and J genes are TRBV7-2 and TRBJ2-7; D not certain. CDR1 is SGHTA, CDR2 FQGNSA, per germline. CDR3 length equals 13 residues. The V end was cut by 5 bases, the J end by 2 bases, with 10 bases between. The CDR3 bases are TGTGCCAGCAGCACAAGCGTGCCCTACGAGCAGTACTTC. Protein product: CASSTSVPYEQYF.

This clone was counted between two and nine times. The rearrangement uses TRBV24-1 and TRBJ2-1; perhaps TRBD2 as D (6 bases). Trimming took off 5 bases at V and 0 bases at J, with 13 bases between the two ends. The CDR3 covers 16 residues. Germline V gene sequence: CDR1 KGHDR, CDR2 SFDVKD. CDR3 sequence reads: CATSARGSGSYNEQFF. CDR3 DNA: TGTGCCACCAGTGCGCGGGGTTCTGGCTCCTACAATGAGCAGTTCTTC.

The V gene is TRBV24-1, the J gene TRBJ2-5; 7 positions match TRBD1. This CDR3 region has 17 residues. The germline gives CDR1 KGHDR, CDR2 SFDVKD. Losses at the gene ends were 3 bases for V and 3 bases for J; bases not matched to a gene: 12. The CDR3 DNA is TGTGCCACCAGTGATCGGCTATTGCAGGGGGAAAAAGAGACCCAGTACTTC. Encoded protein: CATSDRLLQGEKETQYF.

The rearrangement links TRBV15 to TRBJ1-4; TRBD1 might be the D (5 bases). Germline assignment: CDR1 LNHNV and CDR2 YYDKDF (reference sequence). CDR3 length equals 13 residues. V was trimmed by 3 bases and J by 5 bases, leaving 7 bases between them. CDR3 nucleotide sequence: TGTGCCACCAGCAGGAGACAGAATGAAAAACTGTTTTTT. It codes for CATSRRQNEKLFF.

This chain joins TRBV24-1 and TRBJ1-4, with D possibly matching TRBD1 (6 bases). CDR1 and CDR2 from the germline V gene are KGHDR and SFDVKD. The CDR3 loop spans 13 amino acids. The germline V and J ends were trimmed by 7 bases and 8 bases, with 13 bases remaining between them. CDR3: CATSETGYEKLFF. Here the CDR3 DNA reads TGTGCCACCAGCGAAACAGGGTACGAAAAACTGTTTTTT.

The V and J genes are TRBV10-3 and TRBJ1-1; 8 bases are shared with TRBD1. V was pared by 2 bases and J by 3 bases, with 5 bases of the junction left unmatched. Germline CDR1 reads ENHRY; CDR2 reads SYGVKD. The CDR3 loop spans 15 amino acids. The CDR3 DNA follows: TGTGCCATCAGTGAGGGACAGGGTTGGGACACTGAAGCTTTCTTT. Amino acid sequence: CAISEGQGWDTEAFF.

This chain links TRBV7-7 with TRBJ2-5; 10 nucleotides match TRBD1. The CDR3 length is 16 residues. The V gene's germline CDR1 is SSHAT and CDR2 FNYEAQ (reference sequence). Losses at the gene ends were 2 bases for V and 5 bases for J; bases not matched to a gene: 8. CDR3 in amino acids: CASSLLTGGAGETQYF. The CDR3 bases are TGTGCCAGCAGCTTACTGACAGGGGGCGCCGGGGAGACCCAGTACTTC.

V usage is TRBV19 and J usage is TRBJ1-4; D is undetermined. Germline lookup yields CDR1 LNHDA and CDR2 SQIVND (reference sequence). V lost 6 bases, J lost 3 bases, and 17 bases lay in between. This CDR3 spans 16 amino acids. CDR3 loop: CASRASYPAANEKLFF. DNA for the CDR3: TGTGCCAGTAGGGCCAGCTACCCGGCGGCTAATGAAAAACTGTTTTTT.

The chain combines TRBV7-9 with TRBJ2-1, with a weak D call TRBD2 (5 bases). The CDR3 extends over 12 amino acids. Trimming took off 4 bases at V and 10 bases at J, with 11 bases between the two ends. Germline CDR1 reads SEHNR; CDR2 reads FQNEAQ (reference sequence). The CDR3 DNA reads TGTGCCAGCAGCTCGAGCGGTCCGGAGCAGTTCTTC. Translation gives CASSSSGPEQFF. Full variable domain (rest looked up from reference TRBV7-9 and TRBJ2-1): DTGVSQNPRHKITKRGQNVTFRCDPISEHNRLYWYRQTLGQGPEFLTYFQNEAQLEKSRLLSDRFSAERPKGSFSTLEIQRTEQGDSAMYLCASSSSGPEQFFGPGTRLTVL.

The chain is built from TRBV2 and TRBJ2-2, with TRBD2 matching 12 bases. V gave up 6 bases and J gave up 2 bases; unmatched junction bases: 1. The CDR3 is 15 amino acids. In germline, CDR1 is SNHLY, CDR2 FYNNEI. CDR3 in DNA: TGTGCCAGCAGGACTAGCGGGAGAAACACCGGGGAGCTGTTTTTT. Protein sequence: CASRTSGRNTGELFF. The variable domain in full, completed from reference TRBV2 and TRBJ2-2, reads EPEVTQTPSHQVTQMGQEVILRCVPISNHLYFYWYRQILGQKVEFLVSFYNNEISEKSEIFDDQFSVERPDGSNFTLKIRSTKLEDSAMYFCASRTSGRNTGELFFGEGSRLTVL.

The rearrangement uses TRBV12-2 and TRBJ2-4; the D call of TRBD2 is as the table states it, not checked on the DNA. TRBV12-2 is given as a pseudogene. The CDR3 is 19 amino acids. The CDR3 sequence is CASRLGSSGRALAKNIQYF. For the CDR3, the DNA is TGTGCAAGTCGCTTAGGTTCGAGCGGGAGGGCCCTAGCCAAAAACATTCAGTACTTC.

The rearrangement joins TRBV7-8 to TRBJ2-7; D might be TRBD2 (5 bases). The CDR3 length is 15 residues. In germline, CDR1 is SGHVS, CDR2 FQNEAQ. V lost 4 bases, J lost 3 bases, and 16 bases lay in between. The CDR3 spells CASSSEEKGIYEQYF. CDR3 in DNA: TGTGCCAGCAGCTCGGAGGAGAAGGGAATCTACGAGCAGTACTTC.